The sequence of this T cell receptor (beta chain) was determined in a study of shared clonotypes between healthy human individuals. Study-level results: As a rule, naive subsets had a larger estimated richness than memory subsets. In contrast to clonotypes shared by all four donors, non-shared clonotypes had lower generation probabilities.

On this clone: Its antigen is as yet unknown.

Here immunoSEQ multiplex PCR was the method, and the copy in TCRdb shows in-frame clones only, minus some. This repertoire shows some 680,000 clones, around 78% found once; its top ten account for around 2%. This clonotype originated in a woman in her twenties or thirties in good health. The sequenced sample was memory CD4+ T cells sorted from blood. Subset defined: CD45RA-negative fraction.

The CDR3 reads CALEGGNYGYTF. The CDR3 DNA follows: TGTGCCTTGGAGGGGGGCAACTATGGCTACACCTTC. The chain combines TRBV6-1 with TRBJ1-2; D might be TRBD1 (6 bases). Trimming removed 11 bases from V and 2 bases from J, with 12 bases in between. This CDR3 has 12 amino acids. CDR1 is MNHNS and CDR2 is SASEGT in the germline V gene.